This T cell receptor beta chain was sequenced during a study of blood T cell repertoires in COVID-19. Study at large: Acute and convalescent COVID-19 specimens originated in the United States, Italy and Spain. T cells, B-cell-depleted T cells, or PBMCs supplied cDNA or gDNA.

Original handling: Estimated nucleated cell counts came from reference gene primer amplification. Clones were sequenced by immunoSEQ multiplex PCR, and TCRdb holds only the in-frame ones, with some missing. V and J calls and clone size are those listed in that table; D and trimming were worked out from the DNA. Of around 32,000 clones in the sample, 80% to 90% were seen once. The germline V gene encodes CDR1 KGHSH and CDR2 LQKENI. V trimming: 3 bases; J trimming: 6 bases; junction bases outside the gene matches: 0. The CDR3 extends over 14 amino acids. This clonotype was sampled from an elderly woman with active or convalescent COVID-19. The chain recombines TRBV18 with TRBJ2-1; 12 nucleotides match TRBD2. Sequencing used peripheral blood. Here the CDR3 reads CASSPGLAGNEQFF. CDR3 nucleotide sequence: TGTGCCAGCTCACCGGGACTAGCGGGCAATGAGCAGTTCTTC.